A selection of T cell receptor beta chains follows, all from one sample in a study of identical twins. TCRdb reanalysed the 5' RACE reads using MiXCR and keeps one entry per CDR3 protein. The profile shows some 630,000 distinct CDR3 sequences, roughly 6.6% of them singletons. The sample also formed part of further work on yellow fever vaccine responses in identical twins.

Sequencing was done on a sample of PBMCs. The receptors stem from a woman aged 18-29 years in good health. Both conserved end residues are part of each CDR3. Each record gives: J gene, clone size, V gene, D gene, CDR3 DNA, CDR3 protein. D genes are given only for firm matches. Some rows have no size entry. The others give once, few or many, or a class for an expanded clone.

>TRBJ1-1|many|TRBV4-1|-
TGCGCCAGCAGCCGACCGCATAAAGGACAGAACACTGAAGCTTTCTTT
CASSRPHKGQNTEAFF
>TRBJ2-5|many|TRBV12-3/TRBV12-4|-
TGTGCCAGCAGTTCGACAGGCGTCTATACAAGCAAGACCCAGTACTTC
CASSSTGVYTSKTQYF
>TRBJ1-6|many|TRBV20-1|TRBD1
TGCAGTGCTAGAGTGGGGACAGGAGATACTTCACCCCTCCACTTT
CSARVGTGDTSPLHF
>TRBJ2-3|few|TRBV7-6|-
TGTGCCAGCAGCTTAGGGCCCCCCAGGGGCCCCAGCACAGATACGCAGTATTTT
CASSLGPPRGPSTDTQYF
>TRBJ1-1|few|TRBV3-1|-
TGTGCCAGCAGCCTTCGGGAGGGGAAGACTGAAGCTTTCTTT
CASSLREGKTEAFF
>TRBJ1-4|-|TRBV4-1|-
TGCGCCAGCAGCCCCATGGCAGCTAGTGAAAAACTGTTTTTT
CASSPMAASEKLFF
>TRBJ2-4|many|TRBV7-2|-
TGTGCCAGCAGCTTAGTAGGGGGGGGCCTGGACATTCAGTACTTC
CASSLVGGGLDIQYF
>TRBJ2-2|many|TRBV12-3/TRBV12-4|-
TGTGCCAGCAGTTTGGGGGTTGGCACCGGGGAGCTGTTTTTT
CASSLGVGTGELFF
>TRBJ2-7|-|TRBV6-1|-
TGTGCCAGCAGTGAAATCGAGATTCTCTACGAGCAGTACTTC
CASSEIEILYEQYF
>TRBJ2-5|-|TRBV14|TRBD2
TGTGCCAGCAGCATACCTCGGCGGGGGTGGGAGACCCAGTACTTC
CASSIPRRGWETQYF
>TRBJ1-4|-|TRBV20-1|-
TGCAGTGCTAGAGATAGCACCCATGAAAAACTGTTTTTT
CSARDSTHEKLFF
>TRBJ2-1|-|TRBV4-1|-
TGCGCCAGCAGCCAAGACGGCAGGGTGTCGTACAATGAGCAGTTCTTC
CASSQDGRVSYNEQFF
>TRBJ1-1|-|TRBV20-1|TRBD1
TGCAGTGCTAGAGTGAGGGACAGGCTGAACACTGAAGCTTTCTTT
CSARVRDRLNTEAFF
>TRBJ2-5|few|TRBV28|-
TGTGCCAGCAGTTTTTTGGGGGGCACATCAGAAGAAGAGACCCAGTACTTC
CASSFLGGTSEEETQYF
>TRBJ2-2|many|TRBV4-1|-
TGCGCCAGCAGCCAAGACGGCAGGGTTACCGGGGAGCTGTTTTTT
CASSQDGRVTGELFF
>TRBJ1-1|many|TRBV15|TRBD1
TGTGCCACCAGCAGAGAACGGACAGGGAAGGCAATGAACACTGAAGCTTTCTTT
CATSRERTGKAMNTEAFF